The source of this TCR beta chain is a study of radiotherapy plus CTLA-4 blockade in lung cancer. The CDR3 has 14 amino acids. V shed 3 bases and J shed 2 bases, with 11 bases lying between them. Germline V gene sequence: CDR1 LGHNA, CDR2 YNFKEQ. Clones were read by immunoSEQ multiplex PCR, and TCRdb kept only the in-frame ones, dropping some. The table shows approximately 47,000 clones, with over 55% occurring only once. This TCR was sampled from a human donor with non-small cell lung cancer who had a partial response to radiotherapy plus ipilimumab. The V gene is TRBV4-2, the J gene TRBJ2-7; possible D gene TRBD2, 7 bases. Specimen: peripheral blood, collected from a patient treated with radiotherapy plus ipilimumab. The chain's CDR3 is CASSQKGGTYEQYF. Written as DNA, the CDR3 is TGTGCCAGCAGCCAGAAGGGGGGGACCTACGAGCAGTACTTC.